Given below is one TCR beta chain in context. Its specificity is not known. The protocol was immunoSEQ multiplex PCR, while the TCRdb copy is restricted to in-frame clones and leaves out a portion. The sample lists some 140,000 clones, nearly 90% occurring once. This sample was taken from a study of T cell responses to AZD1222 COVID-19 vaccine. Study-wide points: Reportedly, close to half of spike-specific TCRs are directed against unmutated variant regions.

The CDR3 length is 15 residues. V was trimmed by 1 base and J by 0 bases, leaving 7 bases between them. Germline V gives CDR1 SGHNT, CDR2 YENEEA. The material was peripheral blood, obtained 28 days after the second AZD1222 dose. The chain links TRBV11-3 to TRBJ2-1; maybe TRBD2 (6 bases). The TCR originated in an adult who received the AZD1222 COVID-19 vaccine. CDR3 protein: CASSLAGGSYNEQFF. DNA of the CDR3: TGTGCCAGCAGCTTAGCCGGGGGCTCCTACAATGAGCAGTTCTTC.